Listed here are 20 T cell receptor beta chains from one sample, sequenced in a study of T cell responses to AZD1222 COVID-19 vaccine (dated by TCRdb to about 2021). In light of the paper, this sample's time point label describes: baseline before first vaccination. Libraries came from the immunoSEQ multiplex PCR assay. Drawn from immuneACCESS, this table holds only the in-frame rearrangements with V and J called that TCRdb kept. Clones are partly lost; checked studies trace under half to an unresolved V gene and leave the rest unexplained. Present in this sample are tens of thousands of clones, about 82% of which were seen just once. The top ten clones comprise 8.7% of the sample. Sample: peripheral blood, taken on day 0 of AZD1222 vaccination. The origin of the receptors is an adult in good health.

This chain links TRBV5-1 with TRBJ2-1, with TRBD2 as a possible D gene (5 bases). Germline CDR1 SGHRS, CDR2 YFSETQ. The CDR3 is 13 amino acids. V was trimmed by 2 bases and J by 8 bases, leaving 11 bases between them. This CDR3 reads CASSFGLSDEQFF. CDR3 in DNA: TGCGCCAGCAGCTTCGGACTTTCCGATGAGCAGTTCTTC.

This chain joins TRBV7-9 and TRBJ2-1; 10 positions match TRBD2. CDR3 length: 17 residues. Germline values: CDR1 SEHNR, CDR2 FQNEAQ (reference sequence). V shed 1 base and J 4 bases; nucleotides not matched to a gene: 7. Here the CDR3 reads CASSLEATSGMYNEQFF. As DNA, the CDR3 is TGTGCCAGCAGCTTAGAGGCAACTAGCGGGATGTACAATGAGCAGTTCTTC.

The chain uses TRBV2 and TRBJ2-5; D might be TRBD1 (6 bases). Between the trimmed V and J ends, which lost 7 bases and 2 bases, there was a span of 11 bases. Germline V lookup: CDR1 SNHLY, CDR2 FYNNEI. This CDR3 has 13 amino acids. The chain's CDR3 is CASNRQVQETQYF. The CDR3 nucleotides are TGTGCCAGCAACAGACAGGTTCAAGAGACCCAGTACTTC.

V is TRBV28 and J is TRBJ1-6; no clear D. V lost 5 bases and J 9 bases, leaving 8 bases between the germline ends. The germline V gene has CDR1 MDHEN and CDR2 SYDVKM. The CDR3 is made up of 12 amino acids. The CDR3 spells CASSPAPSPLHF. CDR3 nucleotide sequence: TGTGCCAGCAGTCCCGCCCCTTCACCCCTCCACTTT.

The chain is built from TRBV2 and TRBJ2-2; D possibly corresponds to TRBD1 (6 bases). Trimming took 2 bases from V and 6 from J, leaving 16 bases between them. CDR1 and CDR2 (germline): SNHLY, FYNNEI. The CDR3 is made up of 16 amino acids. CDR3 region: CASSEIRASGAGELFF. DNA of the CDR3: TGTGCCAGCAGTGAAATCAGAGCCTCAGGGGCCGGGGAGCTGTTTTTT.

The chain links TRBV30 to TRBJ2-1; 9 bases fit TRBD2. The junction had 12 bases not matched to a gene; V was cut back by 3 bases and J by 9 bases. The CDR3 has 15 residues. In germline, CDR1 is GTSNPN, CDR2 SVGIG (reference sequence). The chain's CDR3 is CAWRTAGLATGEQFF. The CDR3, as DNA: TGTGCCTGGAGAACTGCGGGACTAGCAACGGGTGAGCAGTTCTTC.

The V call is TRBV7-2, the J call TRBJ2-2; the match to TRBD2 covers 9 bases. Per germline, CDR1 SGHTA and CDR2 FQGNSA. CDR3 length equals 15 residues. Losses at the gene ends were 5 bases for V and 4 bases for J; bases not matched to a gene: 5. For the CDR3, the DNA is TGTGCCAGCAGCCATCCGGGACTAGCCACCGGGGAGCTGTTTTTT. It translates to CASSHPGLATGELFF.

The rearrangement links TRBV24-1 to TRBJ2-7; 9 bases match TRBD1. Germline V gene lookup returns CDR1 KGHDR and CDR2 SFDVKD. There are 13 residues in the CDR3. Losses at the gene ends were 9 bases for V and 4 bases for J; bases not matched to a gene: 6. CDR3 coding DNA: TGTGCCACCGCGGGGGACAGGGCGTACGAGCAGTACTTC. Its protein product is CATAGDRAYEQYF.

The chain recombines TRBV27 with TRBJ1-1; D remains unclear. With 0 bases removed from V and 4 bases from J, the gap between germline ends came to 12 bases. This CDR3 spans 15 amino acids. From germline, CDR1 is MNHEY and CDR2 SMNVEV (reference sequence). The CDR3 spells CASSLSGLVGTEAFF. The CDR3 DNA sequence: TGTGCCAGCAGTTTATCTGGACTGGTCGGCACTGAAGCTTTCTTT.

The DNA for the CDR3 is TGTGCCAGCAGCCCTCGTGGGGGGTTAAGTACAGATACGCAGTATTTT. The encoded protein is CASSPRGGLSTDTQYF. This sequence joins TRBV7-9 and TRBJ2-3; TRBD2 is a possible D gene (6 bases). Trimming stripped 5 bases from V and 3 bases from J, with 18 bases between. CDR1 and CDR2 from the germline V gene are SEHNR and FQNEAQ (reference sequence). The CDR3 contains 16 residues.

The V call is TRBV20-1, the J call TRBJ1-3; D is unresolved. V gave up 3 bases and J gave up 0 bases, with 12 bases separating them. CDR1 is DFQATT, CDR2 SNEGSKA, per germline (reference sequence). The CDR3 is made up of 15 amino acids. As DNA, the CDR3 is TGCAGTGCTAGTCAGGCGGCAAACTCTGGAAACACCATATATTTT. Encoded protein: CSASQAANSGNTIYF.

This clone was detected once. The rearrangement uses TRBV12-3 or TRBV12-4 and TRBJ1-1; no reliable D call. The CDR3 runs to 12 residues. The V end lost 7 bases, the J end lost 7 bases, and 13 bases lay between the germline ends. CDR3 sequence (DNA): TGTGCCAGCATTCCGGACGTAGGTGAAGCTTTCTTT. Protein product: CASIPDVGEAFF.

V gene TRBV5-6 combines with J gene TRBJ2-3, with TRBD2 matching 9 bases. Looked up from germline, CDR1 is SGHDT and CDR2 is YYEEEE. J lost 0 bases, V lost 0 bases, and 8 bases had no gene match. The CDR3 is 18 residues long. The CDR3 nucleotides are TGTGCCAGCAGCTTGGGGGGACTAGCTCCGGCGAGCACAGATACGCAGTATTTT. This encodes CASSLGGLAPASTDTQYF.

This clone was seen a single time. The rearrangement links TRBV30 to TRBJ1-5, with a weak D call TRBD1 (5 bases). CDR1 GTSNPN and CDR2 SVGIG come from the germline V gene (reference sequence). The CDR3 length is 13 residues. CDR3 DNA sequence: TGTGCAGGAAGGGGAGGGCGCAATCAGCCCCAGCATTTT. It encodes CAGRGGRNQPQHF. Full variable domain (rest looked up from reference TRBV30 and TRBJ1-5): SQTIHQWPATLVQPVGSPLSLECTVEGTSNPNLYWYRQAAGRGLQLLFYSVGIGQISSEVPQNLSASRPQDRQFILSSKKLLLSDSGFYLCAGRGGRNQPQHFGDGTRLSIL.

This chain links TRBV4-1 with TRBJ2-6; TRBD1 aligns across 9 bases. CDR3 length: 17 residues. The V gene end was trimmed by 3 bases and the J gene end by 0 bases; junction bases not matched to a gene: 3. Per the germline V gene, CDR1 is MGHRA and CDR2 is YSYEKL. CDR3 DNA sequence: TGCGCCAGCAGCCACCTGGGACAGGGCTCTGGGGCCAACGTCCTGACTTTC. Protein product: CASSHLGQGSGANVLTF.

The chain's CDR3 is CASSLETGAVQETQYF. CDR3 DNA: TGTGCCAGCAGCTTGGAGACAGGGGCCGTCCAAGAGACCCAGTACTTC. This rearrangement joins TRBV5-8 to TRBJ2-5; 8 bases align to TRBD1. Looked up from germline, CDR1 is SGHTS and CDR2 is YDEGEE. CDR3 length: 16 amino acids. V trimming: 0 bases; J trimming: 1 base; junction bases outside the gene matches: 5.

The V call is TRBV6-2 or TRBV6-3, the J call TRBJ1-1; tentative D call: TRBD1 (5 bases). V was clipped by 5 bases and J by 1 base, with 8 bases between them. This CDR3 is built from 13 residues. Germline CDR1 MNHEY, CDR2 SVGEGT. Written as DNA, the CDR3 is TGTGCCAGCAGTAGACAGAGGAACACTGAAGCTTTCTTT. It encodes CASSRQRNTEAFF.

The V and J genes are TRBV27 and TRBJ2-5; the D gene is possibly TRBD2 (5 bases). The CDR3 totals 16 residues. Looked up from germline, CDR1 is MNHEY and CDR2 is SMNVEV (reference sequence). Trimming cost V 3 bases and J 5 bases, with 19 bases left between them. CDR3 coding DNA: TGTGCCAGCAGTTTGCCTAACCCCGGGGAGAGGGAGACCCAGTACTTC. Residues: CASSLPNPGERETQYF.

This chain joins TRBV5-1 and TRBJ2-1; possibly TRBD2 for D (5 bases). CDR1 and CDR2 (germline): SGHRS, YFSETQ. The CDR3 spans 14 residues. Between the trimmed V and J ends, which lost 4 bases and 2 bases, there was a span of 10 bases. CDR3 sequence: CASSPDLTYNEQFF. CDR3 DNA: TGCGCCAGCAGCCCGGACTTAACCTACAATGAGCAGTTCTTC. Using reference TRBV5-1 and TRBJ2-1 for the parts outside the CDR3, the full variable domain is KAGVTQTPRYLIKTRGQQVTLSCSPISGHRSVSWYQQTPGQGLQFLFEYFSETQRNKGNFPGRFSGRQFSNSRSEMNVSTLELGDSALYLCASSPDLTYNEQFFGPGTRLTVL.

This chain uses TRBV10-3 with TRBJ2-1, with 8 bases fitting TRBD2. With 7 bases clipped from V and 7 bases from J, the junction kept 9 bases outside the gene matches. Germline assignment: CDR1 ENHRY and CDR2 SYGVKD. CDR3 length: 14 residues. CDR3 loop: CAITDPGGDNEQFF. The CDR3 DNA sequence: TGTGCCATCACCGATCCGGGGGGGGATAATGAGCAGTTCTTC.